These T cell receptor beta chains were read from a single sample in a study of T cells after yellow fever vaccination. TCRdb itself ran the 5' RACE reads through MiXCR, one entry per CDR3 protein. Here the sample spans 500,000 to 650,000 distinct CDR3 sequences, around 17% being singletons. The sequences come from PBMCs, collected 5 to 6 days after the first yellow fever vaccination. These receptors were collected from a man between 18 and 35 years old who received the YFV17D yellow fever vaccine. Both conserved end residues are part of each CDR3. D genes are given only for firm matches. Expanded clones are given a class, and other clones once, few, many or no size at all.

cdr3_length	j_call	clone_size	v_call	d_call	cdr3_aa	cdr3_nt
15	TRBJ1-5	-	TRBV6-1	-	CASTRRRDGSPPQHF	TGTGCCAGCACCCGCCGAAGGGACGGGAGTCCGCCCCAGCATTTT
16	TRBJ2-6	few	TRBV20-1	-	CSAREPGRGGANVLTF	TGCAGTGCTAGGGAGCCGGGGAGAGGTGGGGCCAACGTCCTGACTTTC
18	TRBJ2-3	-	TRBV6-2/TRBV6-3	-	CASGPSLVQRFSTDTQYF	TGTGCCAGCGGTCCGTCCCTCGTACAAAGATTTTCGACGGATACGCAGTATTTT
18	TRBJ2-1	few	TRBV11-2	TRBD2	CASSLSLVGGEAYNEQFF	TGTGCCAGCAGCTTGAGTCTCGTCGGGGGGGAGGCCTACAATGAGCAGTTCTTC
12	TRBJ2-7	-	TRBV29-1	-	CSVMGYSYEQYF	TGCAGCGTGATGGGCTATTCCTACGAGCAGTACTTC
15	TRBJ2-5	-	TRBV3-1	-	CASIQDFVRQETQYF	TGTGCCAGCATCCAAGATTTCGTCAGACAAGAGACCCAGTACTTC
16	TRBJ2-3	many	TRBV4-3	-	CASSQEDGGSTDTQYF	TGCGCCAGCAGCCAAGAAGATGGAGGTAGCACAGATACGCAGTATTTT
15	TRBJ1-5	few	TRBV4-1	-	CASSQVPGDEQPQHF	TGCGCCAGCAGCCAAGTGCCAGGGGACGAACAGCCCCAGCATTTT
14	TRBJ2-5	-	TRBV5-1	TRBD1	CASSSGQGVETQYF	TGCGCCAGCAGCTCGGGACAGGGGGTTGAGACCCAGTACTTC
14	TRBJ2-3	-	TRBV7-3	TRBD2	CASSPSGFTDTQYF	TGTGCCAGCAGCCCTAGCGGATTCACAGATACGCAGTATTTT
14	TRBJ2-7	-	TRBV6-1	TRBD1	CASRPGQPLYEQYF	TGTGCCAGCAGGCCGGGACAGCCCCTTTACGAGCAGTACTTC
15	TRBJ2-1	few	TRBV7-9	-	CASSSFISGDNEQFF	TGTGCCAGCAGCTCATTCATAAGCGGAGACAATGAGCAGTTCTTC
16	TRBJ2-5	-	TRBV4-1	-	CASSQEGRGGQETQYF	TGCGCCAGCAGCCAAGAAGGCAGGGGAGGGCAAGAGACCCAGTACTTC
16	TRBJ2-7	few	TRBV11-2	TRBD2	CASSSVTGLAAYEQYF	TGTGCCAGCAGCTCCGTCACGGGACTAGCGGCTTACGAGCAGTACTTC
14	TRBJ1-1	few	TRBV27	-	CASSATKQGLEAFF	TGTGCCAGCAGTGCAACCAAACAGGGTTTAGAAGCTTTCTTT
19	TRBJ2-5	-	TRBV4-2	TRBD2	CASSQGESGGASPRETQYF	TGTGCCAGCAGCCAAGGAGAGAGCGGGGGGGCCAGTCCCAGAGAGACCCAGTACTTC
14	TRBJ1-2	few	TRBV5-1	-	CASSLGDTSYGYTF	TGCGCCAGCAGCTTGGGGGACACCAGCTATGGCTACACCTTC
16	TRBJ2-1	-	TRBV5-1	-	CASSSGTLSSYNEQFF	TGCGCCAGCAGCTCCGGGACTTTATCTTCCTACAATGAGCAGTTCTTC
15	TRBJ2-1	few	TRBV18	-	CASSPVNRRDNEQFF	TGTGCCAGCTCACCGGTTAATCGACGGGACAATGAGCAGTTCTTC
15	TRBJ2-3	-	TRBV5-1	-	CASSLFRGGTDTQYF	TGCGCCAGCAGCTTGTTTCGGGGAGGCACAGATACGCAGTATTTT
10	TRBJ2-5	few	TRBV29-1	-	CSGRRETQYF	TGCAGCGGGAGGAGGGAGACCCAGTACTTC
15	TRBJ2-2	-	TRBV7-9	TRBD1	CASSPGQVLLRELFF	TGTGCCAGCAGCCCGGGACAGGTACTTCTCCGGGAGCTGTTTTTT
14	TRBJ1-6	few	TRBV27	-	CASSLTGKGSPLHF	TGTGCCAGCAGTCTCACAGGGAAGGGGTCACCCCTCCACTTT
17	TRBJ1-1	few	TRBV7-8	TRBD1	CASSLGGQGARGTEAFF	TGTGCCAGCAGCTTAGGGGGACAGGGGGCTCGGGGCACTGAAGCTTTCTTT
13	TRBJ1-2	-	TRBV18	-	CASSPAENYGYTF	TGTGCCAGCTCACCAGCAGAGAACTATGGCTACACCTTC
16	TRBJ1-5	many	TRBV6-1	TRBD1	CASDRQGSEWGQPQHF	TGTGCCAGCGACCGACAGGGATCTGAATGGGGTCAGCCCCAGCATTTT
11	TRBJ2-1	many	TRBV12-3/TRBV12-4	-	CASRERNEQFF	TGTGCCAGCAGAGAGCGAAATGAGCAGTTCTTC
11	TRBJ1-1	-	TRBV5-1	-	CASIRQSEAFF	TGCGCCAGCATTAGACAGAGTGAAGCTTTCTTT
14	TRBJ1-4	-	TRBV4-1	TRBD1	CASSQGTGSENLFF	TGCGCCAGCAGCCAAGGGACAGGAAGCGAAAACCTGTTTTTT
13	TRBJ1-4	many	TRBV27	TRBD1	CASSLQGGEKLFF	TGTGCCAGCAGTTTACAGGGGGGGGAAAAACTGTTTTTT
14	TRBJ2-5	few	TRBV4-3	TRBD1	CASSQLRGQETQYF	TGCGCCAGCAGCCAGCTCAGGGGGCAAGAGACCCAGTACTTC
15	TRBJ1-1	few	TRBV5-5	-	CASRTLGSMNTEAFF	TGTGCCAGCAGAACGTTGGGGAGCATGAACACTGAAGCTTTCTTT
11	TRBJ2-5	few	TRBV20-1	-	CSARALPDQYF	TGCAGTGCTAGAGCCCTCCCCGACCAGTACTTC
16	TRBJ2-3	few	TRBV5-5	TRBD2	CASSSSGGAYTDTQYF	TGTGCCAGCAGCTCCTCCGGGGGGGCCTACACAGATACGCAGTATTTT
15	TRBJ2-1	-	TRBV7-2	TRBD1	CASSSGGFSYNEQFF	TGTGCCAGCAGCTCAGGGGGATTCTCCTACAATGAGCAGTTCTTC
12	TRBJ2-5	many	TRBV6-6	-	CASSFGAETQYF	TGTGCCAGCAGTTTCGGTGCAGAGACCCAGTACTTC
12	TRBJ1-1	-	TRBV15	-	CATSRANLGAFF	TGTGCCACCAGCAGGGCTAATCTAGGAGCTTTCTTT
12	TRBJ2-1	-	TRBV20-1	-	CSARWRGNEQFF	TGCAGTGCTAGGTGGAGGGGAAATGAGCAGTTCTTC
12	TRBJ1-1	-	TRBV20-1	-	CSATKGYTEAFF	TGCAGTGCTACCAAGGGGTACACTGAAGCTTTCTTT
15	TRBJ1-1	few	TRBV6-1	TRBD1	CASRPGQGASTEAFF	TGTGCCAGCAGGCCGGGACAGGGGGCTAGTACTGAAGCTTTCTTT
13	TRBJ2-2	-	TRBV7-2	-	CASSQIVSGELFF	TGTGCCAGCAGCCAAATAGTATCCGGGGAGCTGTTTTTT
14	TRBJ2-3	-	TRBV12-3/TRBV12-4	-	CASNEYTGTDTQYF	TGTGCCAGCAATGAGTACACTGGCACAGATACGCAGTATTTT
13	TRBJ1-6	few	TRBV6-1	-	CASSDRGLKTLHF	TGTGCCAGCAGTGATAGGGGTTTGAAGACCCTCCACTTT
11	TRBJ1-1	-	TRBV19	-	CASNTNTEAFF	TGTGCCAGTAACACGAACACTGAAGCTTTCTTT
14	TRBJ1-3	-	TRBV20-1	-	CSARARVSGNTIYF	TGCAGTGCTAGAGCCAGGGTTTCTGGAAACACCATATATTTT
16	TRBJ1-3	-	TRBV20-1	-	CCARGEDSHSGNTIYF	TGCTGCGCTAGAGGGGAGGACAGTCACTCTGGAAACACCATATATTTT
15	TRBJ2-7	few	TRBV19	TRBD2	CASSSIKAGDYEQYF	TGTGCCAGTAGTTCCATTAAAGCGGGGGACTACGAGCAGTACTTC
17	TRBJ2-1	many	TRBV20-1	-	CSARDRFRVGQYNEQFF	TGCAGTGCTAGGGACCGTTTTAGGGTAGGACAGTACAATGAGCAGTTCTTC
15	TRBJ1-5	-	TRBV6-5	-	CASSYSVQGNQPQHF	TGTGCCAGCAGTTATTCGGTCCAGGGAAATCAGCCCCAGCATTTT
15	TRBJ1-1	few	TRBV7-9	TRBD1	CASSDGRQGWTEAFF	TGTGCCAGCAGCGATGGGAGACAGGGATGGACTGAAGCTTTCTTT
12	TRBJ2-5	few	TRBV7-2	-	CASSFHRDTQYF	TGTGCCAGCAGCTTTCACAGGGATACCCAGTACTTC
12	TRBJ2-5	few	TRBV20-1	-	CSGNPRVETQYF	TGCAGTGGGAACCCTCGGGTGGAGACCCAGTACTTC
14	TRBJ1-4	-	TRBV7-9	TRBD1	CASSPDRGLEKLFF	TGTGCCAGCAGCCCGGACAGGGGGCTTGAAAAACTGTTTTTT
13	TRBJ1-2	-	TRBV20-1	TRBD1	CSANRGLDYGYTF	TGCAGTGCTAACAGGGGGTTGGACTATGGCTACACCTTC
14	TRBJ1-5	-	TRBV27	TRBD1	CASSYQGALQPQHF	TGTGCCAGCAGCTACCAGGGGGCTCTTCAGCCCCAGCATTTT
13	TRBJ1-1	few	TRBV9	-	CASSVSGNTEAFF	TGTGCCAGCAGCGTCTCGGGGAACACTGAAGCTTTCTTT
17	TRBJ1-1	few	TRBV23-1	-	CASSQPPEGFNNTEAFF	TGCGCCAGCAGTCAACCACCGGAGGGGTTTAATAACACTGAAGCTTTCTTT
13	TRBJ1-5	few	TRBV6-2/TRBV6-3	-	CASSYHGSQPQHF	TGTGCCAGCAGTTATCATGGGAGTCAGCCCCAGCATTTT
15	TRBJ1-2	few	TRBV7-9	TRBD1	CASSPPPTGDYGYTF	TGTGCCAGCAGCCCACCCCCCACAGGGGACTATGGCTACACCTTC